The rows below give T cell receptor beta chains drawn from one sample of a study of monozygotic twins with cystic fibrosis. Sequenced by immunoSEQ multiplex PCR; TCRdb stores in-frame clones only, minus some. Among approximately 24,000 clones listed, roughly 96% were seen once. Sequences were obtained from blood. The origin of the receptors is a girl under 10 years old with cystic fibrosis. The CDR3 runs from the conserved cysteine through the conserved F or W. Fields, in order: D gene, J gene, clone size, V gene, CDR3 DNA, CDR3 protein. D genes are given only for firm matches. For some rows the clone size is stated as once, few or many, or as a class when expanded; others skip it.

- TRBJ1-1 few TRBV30 TGTGCCTGGAGTGGCGGGCCGAGGGACACTGAAGCTTTCTTT CAWSGGPRDTEAFF
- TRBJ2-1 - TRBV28 TGTGCCAGCGGTACACCGGACAATGAGCAGTTCTTC CASGTPDNEQFF
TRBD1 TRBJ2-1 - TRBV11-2 TGTGCCAGCAGTTCCCACCGAGGGACAGGGGAGTCCTACAATGAGCAGTTCTTC CASSSHRGTGESYNEQFF
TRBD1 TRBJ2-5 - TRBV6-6 TGTGCCAGCAGTCAACAGGGGAGAGAGACCCAGTACTTC CASSQQGRETQYF
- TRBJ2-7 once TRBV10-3 TGTGCCATCAGTCCGGGACCCTACGAGCAGTACTTC CAISPGPYEQYF
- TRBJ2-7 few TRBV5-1 TGCGCCAGCAGCTCGGAGGACAGTGACCTCTACGAGCAGTACTTC CASSSEDSDLYEQYF
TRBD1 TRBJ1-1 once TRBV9 TGTGCCAGCAGCGCCAGACAGGGGGGCGGCACTGAAGCTTTCTTT CASSARQGGGTEAFF
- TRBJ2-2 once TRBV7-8 TGTGCCAGCAGCTTAGTCGACACCGGGGAGCTGTTTTTT CASSLVDTGELFF
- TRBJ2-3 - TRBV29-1 TGCAGCCTACGATCCGCTAGCACAGATACGCAGTATTTT CSLRSASTDTQYF
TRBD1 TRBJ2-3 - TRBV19 TGTGCCAGTACCACCGGGACAGGGAACACAGATACGCAGTATTTT CASTTGTGNTDTQYF
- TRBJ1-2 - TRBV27 TGTGCCAGCAGTTTAACTGTTCCGTCTGGGGCCTATGGCTACACCTTC CASSLTVPSGAYGYTF
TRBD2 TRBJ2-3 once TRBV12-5 TGTGCTAGTGGTTTAAGCGGGGGGCAGTATTTT CASGLSGGQYF
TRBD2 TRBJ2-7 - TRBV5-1 TGCGCCAGCAGCTCGGAGCGGGAGCTTGATCCCTACGAGCAGTACTTC CASSSERELDPYEQYF
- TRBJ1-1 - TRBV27 TGTGCCAGCAGTACCCCCTCAGGGGCTAACACTGAAGCTTTCTTT CASSTPSGANTEAFF
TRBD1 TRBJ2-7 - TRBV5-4 TGTGCCAGCAGCTCCCGGGACAGGGAGGAATACGAGCAGTACTTC CASSSRDREEYEQYF
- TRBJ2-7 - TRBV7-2 TGTGCCAGCAGCTTAAATACGGGACACTACGAGCAGTACTTC CASSLNTGHYEQYF
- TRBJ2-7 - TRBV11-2 TGTGCCAGCAGCTTCCCCGGCGGGTACTACGAGCAGTACTTC CASSFPGGYYEQYF
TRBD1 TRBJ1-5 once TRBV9 TGTGCCAGCAGCGTAGGCCCCGGGACAGGGGTGTTGGTCGGTCAGCCCCAGCATTTT CASSVGPGTGVLVGQPQHF
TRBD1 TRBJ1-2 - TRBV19 TGTGCCAGTAGTGCACAGGGGTCGGCTAACTATGGCTACACCTTC CASSAQGSANYGYTF
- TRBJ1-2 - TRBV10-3 TGTGCCATCAGTGAGTCGCGGGGGGCGCATGGCTACACCTTC CAISESRGAHGYTF
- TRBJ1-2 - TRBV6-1 TGTGCCAGCAGTGAAGGGTCCAGGGAAGCTGGCTACACCTTC CASSEGSREAGYTF
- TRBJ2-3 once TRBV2 TGTGCCAGCAGTGAGAGGGGGGGACAGATACCCACAGATACGCAGTATTTT CASSERGGQIPTDTQYF
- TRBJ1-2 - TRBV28 TGTGCCAGCAGGGCAAATGGCTACACCTTC CASRANGYTF
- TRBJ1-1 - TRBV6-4 TGTGCCAGCTTGAGCGGGGGCGCTCAGGCTTTCTTT CASLSGGAQAFF
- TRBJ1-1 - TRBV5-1 TGCGCCAGCAGCCTAACAGGGAACACTGAAGCTTTCTTT CASSLTGNTEAFF
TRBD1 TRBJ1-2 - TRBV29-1 TGCAGTGCTGGGGAACGGGACAGTGGGTATGGCTACACCTTC CSAGERDSGYGYTF
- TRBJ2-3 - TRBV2 TGTGCCAGCAGTTACCCGGGCATAGATACGCAGTATTTT CASSYPGIDTQYF
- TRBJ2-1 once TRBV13 TGTGCCAGCAGCTTACTTCCAGACGACTTGCAGTTCTTC CASSLLPDDLQFF
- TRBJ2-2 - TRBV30 TGTGCCTGGAGTGGGGTCACCGGGGAGCTGTTTTTT CAWSGVTGELFF
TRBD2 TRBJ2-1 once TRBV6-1 TGTGCCAGCAGTGAGACTAGCGGGAGGTTGGGTGAGCAGTTCTTC CASSETSGRLGEQFF
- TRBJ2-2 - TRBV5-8 TGTGCCAGCAGCTTGGTCTTCGGGGGGCGAGACACCGGGGAGCTGTTTTTT CASSLVFGGRDTGELFF
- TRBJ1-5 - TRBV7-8 TGTGCCAGCAGCTCGACAACCCTCAATCAGCCCCAGCATTTT CASSSTTLNQPQHF
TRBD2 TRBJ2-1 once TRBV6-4 TGTGCCAGCAGTGACTCACTAGCGGGGTCCTACAATGAGCAGTTCTTC CASSDSLAGSYNEQFF
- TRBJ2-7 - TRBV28 TGTGCCAGCAGTTCGCGGGGAGGTAGGAACGAGCAGTACTTC CASSSRGGRNEQYF
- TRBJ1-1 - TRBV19 TGTGCCAGTAGTATAGGAGGCCACTTGAACACTGAAGCTTTCTTT CASSIGGHLNTEAFF
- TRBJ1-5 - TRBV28 TGTGCCAGCAGTCCATGGTGGGGACAGCCCCAGCATTTT CASSPWWGQPQHF
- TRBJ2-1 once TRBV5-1 TGCGCCAGCAGCACGGTCGATGAGCAGTTCTTC CASSTVDEQFF
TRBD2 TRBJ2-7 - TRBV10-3 TGTGCCCCTTGGGGGGGTAGCTCCTACGAGCAGTACTTC CAPWGGSSYEQYF
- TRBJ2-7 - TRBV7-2 TGTGCCAGCAGCCACTGGGACCGGTCGACCTACGAGCAGTACTTC CASSHWDRSTYEQYF
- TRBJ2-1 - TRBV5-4 TGTGCCAGCAGCCGAGGGGGCGGGAGGAGAGTTTTTCAGTACAATGAGCAGTTCTTC CASSRGGGRRVFQYNEQFF
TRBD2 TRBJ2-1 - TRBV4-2 TGTGCCAGCAGCCAATCCGATGGGGCGGGAGTGCGGGATGAGCAGTTCTTC CASSQSDGAGVRDEQFF
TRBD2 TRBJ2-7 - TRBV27 TGTGCCAGCAGTTTACGGCTAGCGGGCTTATACGAGCAGTACTTC CASSLRLAGLYEQYF
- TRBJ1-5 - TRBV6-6 TGTGCCAGCATCCGGAATAGCAATCAGCCCCAGCATTTT CASIRNSNQPQHF
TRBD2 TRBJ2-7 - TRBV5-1 TGCGCCAGCAGCACCTGGACTAGCGGAAGCTCCTACGAGCAGTACTTC CASSTWTSGSSYEQYF